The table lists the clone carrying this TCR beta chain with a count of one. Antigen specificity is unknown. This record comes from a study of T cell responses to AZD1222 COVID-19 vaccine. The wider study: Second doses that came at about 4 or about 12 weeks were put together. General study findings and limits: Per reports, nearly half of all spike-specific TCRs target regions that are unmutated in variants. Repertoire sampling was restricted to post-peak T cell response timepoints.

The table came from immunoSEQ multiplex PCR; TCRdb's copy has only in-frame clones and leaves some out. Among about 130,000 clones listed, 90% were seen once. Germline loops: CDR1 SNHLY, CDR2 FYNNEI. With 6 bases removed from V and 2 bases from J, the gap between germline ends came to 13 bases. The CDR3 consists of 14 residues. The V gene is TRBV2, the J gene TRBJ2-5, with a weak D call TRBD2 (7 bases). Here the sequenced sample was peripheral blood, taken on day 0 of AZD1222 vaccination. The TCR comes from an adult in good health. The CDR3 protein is CASSQGGGQETQYF. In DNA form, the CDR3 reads TGTGCCAGCAGCCAAGGGGGGGGGCAAGAGACCCAGTACTTC. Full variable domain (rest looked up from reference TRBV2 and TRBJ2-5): EPEVTQTPSHQVTQMGQEVILRCVPISNHLYFYWYRQILGQKVEFLVSFYNNEISEKSEIFDDQFSVERPDGSNFTLKIRSTKLEDSAMYFCASSQGGGQETQYFGPGTRLLVL.